The rows below give T cell receptor beta chains drawn from one sample of a study of blood T cells in healthy people across ages. TCRdb recomputed calls from the 5' RACE reads with MiXCR, one row per CDR3 protein. The sample includes 1.5 million to 2 million distinct CDR3 sequences, 28% of them seen just once. Sequencing input: blood. The receptors derive from a woman in her twenties or thirties in good health. The CDR3 runs from the conserved cysteine through the conserved F or W.

V gene: TRBV6-6
CDR3 protein: CASSFQGAEGYTF

V gene: TRBV5-1
CDR3 protein: CASRDGTSGGDDYNEQFF

V gene: TRBV5-1
CDR3 protein: CASSLLAGGPYEQYF

V gene: TRBV20-1
CDR3 protein: CSASLPGLAGVSEQFF

V gene: TRBV7-2
CDR3 protein: CASSPRGPNEQFF

V gene: TRBV29-1
CDR3 protein: CSVVRGSSYEQYF

V gene: TRBV5-1
CDR3 protein: CASSLGQGWQYF

V gene: TRBV11-3
CDR3 protein: CASTRQGLTKNIQYF

V gene: TRBV15
CDR3 protein: CATYGGDNEQFF

V gene: TRBV20-1
CDR3 protein: CSVLAGQDTQYF

V gene: TRBV20-1
CDR3 protein: CSARYVSSTDTQYF

V gene: TRBV12-3/TRBV12-4
CDR3 protein: CASSSYPDRDGYTF

V gene: TRBV5-1
CDR3 protein: CASSPARGSAAAGANVLTF

V gene: TRBV20-1
CDR3 protein: CSARERGGRYEKLFF

V gene: TRBV5-4
CDR3 protein: CASSFDDLQETQYF

V gene: TRBV29-1
CDR3 protein: CSVDTANYGYTF

V gene: TRBV12-3/TRBV12-4
CDR3 protein: CASIYGGRSAFF

V gene: TRBV29-1
CDR3 protein: CSVLTATYEQYF

V gene: TRBV29-1
CDR3 protein: CSVVPTDTEAFF

V gene: TRBV7-2
CDR3 protein: CASSQEVARVKETQYF

V gene: TRBV3-1
CDR3 protein: CASSQAILGETQYF

V gene: TRBV29-1
CDR3 protein: CSARRPASSNEQFF

V gene: TRBV10-3
CDR3 protein: CAISVGEGAVGNIQYF